This paragraph reports one T cell receptor beta chain. Germline V gene data show CDR1 as SGHTA and CDR2 as FQGNSA. The J segment lost 3 bases and the V segment lost 6 bases, leaving 9 bases of the junction unmatched. This CDR3 comprises 15 residues. Primers for the PCR totalled 60 Vbeta and 13 Jbeta. TCRdb's copy holds only in-frame clones and misses some; the assay was immunoSEQ multiplex PCR. This sample's table reports more than 95,000 clones. Healthy individuals who donated bone marrow served as the donors. The data were taken from a study of cytomegalovirus exposure and HLA in healthy donors. The specimen sequenced was PBMCs. The sequence came from a man between 18 and 29 years old in good health and CMV-seronegative. The chain joins TRBV7-2 to TRBJ2-7, with 9 positions matching TRBD2. DNA of the CDR3: TGTGCCAGCAGGAAGACTAGCGGAAGTATCTACGAGCAGTACTTC. It translates to CASRKTSGSIYEQYF.